Below are 21 T cell receptor beta chains sequenced from a single sample in a study of T cell responses to AZD1222 COVID-19 vaccine (dated by TCRdb to the early 2020s). Library creation used the immunoSEQ multiplex PCR assay. In its TCRdb copy, this immuneACCESS table keeps in-frame sequences only and misses some clones. Where compared with another copy, unresolved V genes explain less than half of these, and the others have no known cause. For this sample the table gives 150,000 to 200,000 clones, of which roughly 94% were detected only once. The ten largest account for 1.1% of the sample. Reading the label with the study, this specimen's time point is: about 28 days (+/-7) after the second vaccine dose. The material was peripheral blood, obtained 28 days after the second AZD1222 dose. These receptors were collected from an adult who received the AZD1222 COVID-19 vaccine.

The chain combines TRBV5-8 with TRBJ1-2; 10 bases are a match to TRBD1. Germline assignment: CDR1 SGHTS and CDR2 YDEGEE. CDR3 length equals 15 residues. After removal of 2 bases from V and 4 bases from J, the junction contained 5 bases not matched to a gene. The CDR3 is CASSFRQGAFYGYTF. The DNA of the CDR3 is TGTGCCAGCAGCTTTAGACAGGGGGCTTTCTATGGCTACACCTTC.

The genes are TRBV29-1 and TRBJ2-1; 9 positions match TRBD1. This CDR3 has 13 residues. Unmatched junction bases numbered 6, after V lost 7 bases and J lost 5 bases. The germline CDR1 and CDR2 sequences are SQVTM and ANQGSEA. Here the CDR3 DNA reads TGCAGCGGGACAGGGGTACCTAACAATGAGCAGTTCTTC. It translates to CSGTGVPNNEQFF.

The V and J genes are TRBV2 and TRBJ2-2; no definite D call. V was clipped by 1 base and J by 3 bases, with 3 bases between them. Germline V CDR1 and CDR2: SNHLY, FYNNEI. This CDR3 region has 13 residues. The CDR3 sequence is CASSEGYTGELFF. In nucleotides, the CDR3 is TGTGCCAGCAGTGAAGGATACACCGGGGAGCTGTTTTTT.

This chain uses TRBV3-1 (or the pseudogene TRBV3-2) with TRBJ1-5; D uncertain. CDR3 length: 15 residues. CDR1 LGHDT and CDR2 YNNKEL come from the germline V gene (reference sequence). Trimming pared 1 base from V and 9 bases from J, leaving 16 bases between. CDR3 protein: CASSQGAPGVGPQHF. The CDR3 nucleotides are TGTGCCAGCAGCCAAGGAGCACCCGGAGTGGGGCCCCAGCATTTT.

V gene TRBV12-3 or TRBV12-4 combines with J gene TRBJ1-2; D might be TRBD1 (6 bases). Trimming removed 5 bases at V and 5 bases at J, with 9 bases between. The CDR3 consists of 12 residues. CDR3 residues: CASSVQGYGYTF. The CDR3, as DNA: TGTGCCAGCAGTGTCCAGGGGTATGGCTACACCTTC.

V gene TRBV5-1 combines with J gene TRBJ2-3, with D maybe TRBD2 (5 bases). Trimming shortened V by 2 bases and J by 0 bases, and 7 bases separated the two germline ends. CDR3 length: 14 residues. CDR1 SGHRS and CDR2 YFSETQ come from the germline V gene. CDR3 sequence reads: CASSFSASTDTQYF. In nucleotides, the CDR3 is TGCGCCAGCAGCTTTAGCGCCAGCACAGATACGCAGTATTTT.

Many counts were recorded for this clone. The genes are TRBV12-3 or TRBV12-4 and TRBJ2-3; D is uncertain. The V end lost 5 bases, the J end lost 0 bases, and 6 bases lay between the germline ends. This CDR3 has 13 amino acids. The CDR3 DNA reads as TGTGCCAGCAGTCCTTCTAGCACAGATACGCAGTATTTT. Protein sequence: CASSPSSTDTQYF.

The V gene is TRBV2, the J gene TRBJ2-2, with a weak D call TRBD1 (6 bases). The germline CDR1 and CDR2 sequences are SNHLY and FYNNEI. CDR3 size: 17 residues. Trimming pared 9 bases from V and 5 bases from J, leaving 25 bases between. The CDR3: CASNQGWIGQRTGELFF. DNA of the CDR3: TGTGCCAGTAATCAAGGGTGGATTGGACAGAGGACCGGGGAGCTGTTTTTT. The complete variable domain, with remaining parts taken from reference TRBV2 and TRBJ2-2, reads EPEVTQTPSHQVTQMGQEVILRCVPISNHLYFYWYRQILGQKVEFLVSFYNNEISEKSEIFDDQFSVERPDGSNFTLKIRSTKLEDSAMYFCASNQGWIGQRTGELFFGEGSRLTVL.

This clone was counted only a few times. V gene TRBV13 combines with J gene TRBJ2-7; TRBD1 agrees at 10 bases. Germline trimming cut 1 base from V and 4 bases from J; bases unmatched to any gene: 4. CDR1 PRHDT and CDR2 FYEKMQ come from the germline V gene (reference sequence). The CDR3 totals 15 residues. The CDR3 here is CASSLEGQGLYEQYF. DNA for the CDR3: TGTGCCAGCAGCTTAGAGGGACAGGGGCTATACGAGCAGTACTTC.

This chain joins TRBV10-3 and TRBJ2-1; D remains unclear. With 7 bases removed from V and 0 bases from J, the gap between germline ends came to 13 bases. CDR3 length: 15 amino acids. Germline V gives CDR1 ENHRY, CDR2 SYGVKD. The CDR3 DNA reads TGTGCCATCACGCCGGGCTCCAGCTCCTACAATGAGCAGTTCTTC. Translated, it gives CAITPGSSSYNEQFF.

The gene calls are TRBV5-1 and TRBJ2-1; a weak D match, TRBD2 (5 bases). This CDR3 is built from 15 residues. CDR1 is SGHRS, CDR2 YFSETQ, per germline. Trimming removed 0 bases at V and 6 bases at J, with 13 bases between. CDR3 in amino acids: CASSLADGLLNEQFF. The DNA of the CDR3 is TGCGCCAGCAGCTTGGCCGACGGACTGCTCAATGAGCAGTTCTTC.

The chain couples TRBV10-3 to TRBJ1-6, with 8 positions matching TRBD1. The CDR3 is 15 residues long. V shed 6 bases, J shed 7 bases, and the junction held 8 bases outside the gene matches. The V gene's germline CDR1 is ENHRY and CDR2 SYGVKD. In DNA, the CDR3 is TGTGCCATCAGCCAGGACAGGGTAGGCAATTCACCCCTCCACTTT. This sequence encodes CAISQDRVGNSPLHF.

The chain uses TRBV19 and TRBJ1-6; TRBD1 aligns across 9 bases. The CDR3 totals 14 residues. The V segment lost 3 bases and the J segment 6 bases; nucleotides outside the gene matches: 0. CDR1 is LNHDA and CDR2 is SQIVND in the germline V gene (reference sequence). The CDR3 reads CASSMGQGNSPLHF. CDR3 nucleotides: TGTGCCAGTAGTATGGGACAGGGTAATTCACCCCTCCACTTT.

This sequence joins TRBV7-2 and TRBJ1-1; 7 positions match TRBD1. CDR1 and CDR2 from the germline V gene are SGHTA and FQGNSA. Germline trimming cut 0 bases from V and 3 bases from J; bases unmatched to any gene: 7. This CDR3 region has 16 residues. DNA of the CDR3: TGTGCCAGCAGCTTAGCGACAGGGTTCAGGGACACTGAAGCTTTCTTT. This translates into CASSLATGFRDTEAFF.

J is TRBJ2-5 and V is TRBV7-9, with 14 nucleotides matching TRBD2. Germline CDR1 reads SEHNR; CDR2 reads FQNEAQ (reference sequence). The CDR3 spans 17 residues. V was pared by 4 bases and J by 2 bases, with 6 bases of the junction left unmatched. The CDR3 nucleotides read TGTGCCAGCAGCTCCCGACTAGCGGGGGGGATACAAGAGACCCAGTACTTC. Its translation is CASSSRLAGGIQETQYF.

The V and J genes are TRBV6-5 and TRBJ1-5, with 8 positions matching TRBD1. CDR3 length: 15 amino acids. CDR1 and CDR2 (germline): MNHEY, SVGAGI. V was pared by 4 bases and J by 5 bases, with 7 bases of the junction left unmatched. The DNA for the CDR3 is TGTGCCAGCAGTTTTGGACAGGGAAGGGATCAGCCCCAGCATTTT. It yields the protein CASSFGQGRDQPQHF.

The chain couples TRBV5-1 to TRBJ1-1; maybe TRBD1 (5 bases). CDR1 and CDR2 (germline): SGHRS, YFSETQ. The CDR3 loop spans 17 amino acids. Trimming cost V 4 bases and J 1 base, with 20 bases left between them. This CDR3 reads CASSPGGAGGKNTEAFF. Written as DNA, the CDR3 is TGCGCCAGCAGCCCGGGAGGGGCCGGAGGGAAGAACACTGAAGCTTTCTTT.

This chain connects TRBV5-8 to TRBJ1-2; D uncertain. This CDR3 spans 16 amino acids. Trimming stripped 1 base from V and 0 bases from J, with 13 bases between. Germline values: CDR1 SGHTS, CDR2 YDEGEE. CDR3 in amino acids: CASSLWSTLANYGYTF. In DNA, the CDR3 is TGTGCCAGCAGCTTGTGGAGCACGTTAGCTAACTATGGCTACACCTTC.

This chain uses TRBV9 with TRBJ2-7; 7 bases line up with TRBD2. The germline CDR1 and CDR2 sequences are SGDLS and YYNGEE. Trimming took 0 bases from V and 0 from J; bases not matched to a gene: 3. This CDR3 comprises 15 residues. As DNA, the CDR3 is TGTGCCAGCAGCGTAGGGCGGGGGTCCTCCTACGAGCAGTACTTC. Translated: CASSVGRGSSYEQYF.

The chain employs TRBV3-1 (or the pseudogene TRBV3-2) and TRBJ2-4; D is possibly TRBD2 (6 bases). The CDR3 runs 13 residues. V shed 0 bases and J shed 14 bases, with 14 bases lying between them. CDR1 is LGHDT, CDR2 YNNKEL, per germline (reference sequence). CDR3 residues: CASSQDRRRVKYF. The CDR3 bases are TGTGCCAGCAGCCAAGATAGGCGGAGGGTAAAGTACTTC.

The V gene is TRBV19, the J gene TRBJ2-1, with TRBD1 identical over 9 bases. CDR1 is LNHDA and CDR2 is SQIVND in the germline V gene (reference sequence). V lost 6 bases, J lost 3 bases, and 3 bases stayed unmatched. CDR3 length: 14 amino acids. The CDR3 DNA follows: TGTGCCAGTAGAGGGACAGGGCTCTACAATGAGCAGTTCTTC. Amino acid sequence: CASRGTGLYNEQFF. The full variable domain, its missing parts supplied by reference TRBV19 and TRBJ2-1, is DGGITQSPKYLFRKEGQNVTLSCEQNLNHDAMYWYRQDPGQGLRLIYYSQIVNDFQKGDIAEGYSVSREKKESFPLTVTSAQKNPTAFYLCASRGTGLYNEQFFGPGTRLTVL.